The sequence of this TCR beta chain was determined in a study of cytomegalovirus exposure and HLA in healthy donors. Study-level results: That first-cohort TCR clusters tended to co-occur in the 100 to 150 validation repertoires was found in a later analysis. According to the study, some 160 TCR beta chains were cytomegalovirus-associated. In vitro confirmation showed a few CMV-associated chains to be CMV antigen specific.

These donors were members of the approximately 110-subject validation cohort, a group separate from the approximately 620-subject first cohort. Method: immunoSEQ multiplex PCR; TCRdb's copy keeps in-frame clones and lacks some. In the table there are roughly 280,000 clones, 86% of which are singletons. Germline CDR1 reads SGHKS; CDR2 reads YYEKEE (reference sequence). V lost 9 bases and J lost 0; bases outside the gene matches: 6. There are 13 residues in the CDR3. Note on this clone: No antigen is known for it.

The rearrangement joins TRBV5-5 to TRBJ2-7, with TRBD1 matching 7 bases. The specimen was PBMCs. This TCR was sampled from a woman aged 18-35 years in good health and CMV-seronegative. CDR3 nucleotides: TGTGCCACCAGGGGACAGCTCTCCTACGAGCAGTACTTC. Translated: CATRGQLSYEQYF.